This is a list of T cell receptor beta chains from one sample in a study of T cell responses to AZD1222 COVID-19 vaccine. Measured with immunoSEQ multiplex PCR; TCRdb has only the in-frame clones, and not every one. The sample records some 150,000 clones, roughly 90% being singletons. The source material was peripheral blood, sampled on day 0 of AZD1222 vaccination. The source of these receptors is an adult in good health. Each CDR3 is given with its conserved first and last residue. The D gene is left open where the match is weak.

TRBV5-1,TRBD2,TRBJ2-2,CASSQRERNTGELFF,TGCGCCAGCAGCCAGCGGGAGAGAAACACCGGGGAGCTGTTTTTT
TRBV6-5,TRBD1,TRBJ1-1,CASSPPPDRATEAFF,TGTGCCAGCAGTCCTCCCCCCGACAGGGCCACTGAAGCTTTCTTT
TRBV5-6,.,TRBJ1-2,CASMVSNYGYTF,TGTGCCAGCATGGTGAGCAACTATGGCTACACCTTC
TRBV15,TRBD1,TRBJ2-7,CATSREETGGYEQYF,TGTGCCACCAGCAGAGAGGAGACAGGGGGCTACGAGCAGTACTTC
TRBV6-1,.,TRBJ1-2,CASSEAGYYGYTF,TGTGCCAGCAGTGAAGCAGGTTACTATGGCTACACCTTC
TRBV9,TRBD1,TRBJ1-3,CASSIGTGGLSGNTIYF,TGTGCCAGCAGCATCGGGACAGGGGGACTCTCTGGAAACACCATATATTTT
TRBV5-5,TRBD1,TRBJ1-2,CASSSRRGEVGYTF,TGTGCCAGCAGCTCCCGCAGGGGGGAGGTTGGCTACACCTTC
TRBV19,.,TRBJ1-5,CASSIPGAGASNQPQHF,TGTGCCAGTAGTATCCCCGGGGCAGGGGCGAGCAATCAGCCCCAGCATTTT
TRBV15,.,TRBJ1-5,CATSRTRMGMNQPQHF,TGTGCCACCAGCAGAACTCGTATGGGTATGAATCAGCCCCAGCATTTT
TRBV20-1,TRBD2,TRBJ2-3,CSASTSGDTQYF,TGCAGTGCCAGTACTAGCGGAGATACGCAGTATTTT
TRBV19,.,TRBJ1-4,CASSTSQGGEKLFF,TGTGCCAGTAGTACCTCCCAGGGTGGAGAAAAACTGTTTTTT
TRBV7-8,.,TRBJ1-4,CASSLRRTQGWGEKLFF,TGTGCCAGCAGCTTAAGGAGGACCCAGGGCTGGGGAGAAAAACTGTTTTTT